This T cell receptor beta chain was recovered during a study of T cell changes during pregnancy in multiple sclerosis. Profiled with immunoSEQ multiplex PCR; TCRdb holds only in-frame clones, not every one. The table has 40,000 or so clones, about nine tenths seen once. Germline V gives CDR1 MDHEN, CDR2 SYDVKM. This CDR3 region has 14 residues. Trimming removed 6 bases from V and 5 bases from J, with 16 bases in between. This chain connects TRBV28 to TRBJ2-5, with D perhaps matching TRBD1 (6 bases). This sequence was found in a female donor in good health, enrolled as a control in a pregnancy study. The sequenced sample was CD4+ T cells from peripheral blood mononuclear cells, obtained in the first trimester of pregnancy. CDR3 DNA sequence: TGTGCCAGCAGCCGTCTACAGGGCGGGGAGACCCAGTACTTC. Amino acid sequence: CASSRLQGGETQYF.